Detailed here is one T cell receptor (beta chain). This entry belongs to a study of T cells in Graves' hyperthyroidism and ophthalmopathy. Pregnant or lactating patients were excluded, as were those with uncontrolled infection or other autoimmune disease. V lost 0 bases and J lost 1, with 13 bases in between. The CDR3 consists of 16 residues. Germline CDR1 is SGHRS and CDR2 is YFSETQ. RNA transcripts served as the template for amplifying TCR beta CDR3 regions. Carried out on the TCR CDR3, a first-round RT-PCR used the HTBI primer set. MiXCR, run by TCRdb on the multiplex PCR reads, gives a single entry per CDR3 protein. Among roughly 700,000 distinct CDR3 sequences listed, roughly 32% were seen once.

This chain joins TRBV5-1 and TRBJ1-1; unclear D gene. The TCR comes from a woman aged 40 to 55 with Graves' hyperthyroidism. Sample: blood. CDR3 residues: CASSLVFPDGNTEAFF. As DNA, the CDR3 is TGCGCCAGCAGCTTGGTATTCCCGGACGGGAACACTGAAGCTTTCTTT.